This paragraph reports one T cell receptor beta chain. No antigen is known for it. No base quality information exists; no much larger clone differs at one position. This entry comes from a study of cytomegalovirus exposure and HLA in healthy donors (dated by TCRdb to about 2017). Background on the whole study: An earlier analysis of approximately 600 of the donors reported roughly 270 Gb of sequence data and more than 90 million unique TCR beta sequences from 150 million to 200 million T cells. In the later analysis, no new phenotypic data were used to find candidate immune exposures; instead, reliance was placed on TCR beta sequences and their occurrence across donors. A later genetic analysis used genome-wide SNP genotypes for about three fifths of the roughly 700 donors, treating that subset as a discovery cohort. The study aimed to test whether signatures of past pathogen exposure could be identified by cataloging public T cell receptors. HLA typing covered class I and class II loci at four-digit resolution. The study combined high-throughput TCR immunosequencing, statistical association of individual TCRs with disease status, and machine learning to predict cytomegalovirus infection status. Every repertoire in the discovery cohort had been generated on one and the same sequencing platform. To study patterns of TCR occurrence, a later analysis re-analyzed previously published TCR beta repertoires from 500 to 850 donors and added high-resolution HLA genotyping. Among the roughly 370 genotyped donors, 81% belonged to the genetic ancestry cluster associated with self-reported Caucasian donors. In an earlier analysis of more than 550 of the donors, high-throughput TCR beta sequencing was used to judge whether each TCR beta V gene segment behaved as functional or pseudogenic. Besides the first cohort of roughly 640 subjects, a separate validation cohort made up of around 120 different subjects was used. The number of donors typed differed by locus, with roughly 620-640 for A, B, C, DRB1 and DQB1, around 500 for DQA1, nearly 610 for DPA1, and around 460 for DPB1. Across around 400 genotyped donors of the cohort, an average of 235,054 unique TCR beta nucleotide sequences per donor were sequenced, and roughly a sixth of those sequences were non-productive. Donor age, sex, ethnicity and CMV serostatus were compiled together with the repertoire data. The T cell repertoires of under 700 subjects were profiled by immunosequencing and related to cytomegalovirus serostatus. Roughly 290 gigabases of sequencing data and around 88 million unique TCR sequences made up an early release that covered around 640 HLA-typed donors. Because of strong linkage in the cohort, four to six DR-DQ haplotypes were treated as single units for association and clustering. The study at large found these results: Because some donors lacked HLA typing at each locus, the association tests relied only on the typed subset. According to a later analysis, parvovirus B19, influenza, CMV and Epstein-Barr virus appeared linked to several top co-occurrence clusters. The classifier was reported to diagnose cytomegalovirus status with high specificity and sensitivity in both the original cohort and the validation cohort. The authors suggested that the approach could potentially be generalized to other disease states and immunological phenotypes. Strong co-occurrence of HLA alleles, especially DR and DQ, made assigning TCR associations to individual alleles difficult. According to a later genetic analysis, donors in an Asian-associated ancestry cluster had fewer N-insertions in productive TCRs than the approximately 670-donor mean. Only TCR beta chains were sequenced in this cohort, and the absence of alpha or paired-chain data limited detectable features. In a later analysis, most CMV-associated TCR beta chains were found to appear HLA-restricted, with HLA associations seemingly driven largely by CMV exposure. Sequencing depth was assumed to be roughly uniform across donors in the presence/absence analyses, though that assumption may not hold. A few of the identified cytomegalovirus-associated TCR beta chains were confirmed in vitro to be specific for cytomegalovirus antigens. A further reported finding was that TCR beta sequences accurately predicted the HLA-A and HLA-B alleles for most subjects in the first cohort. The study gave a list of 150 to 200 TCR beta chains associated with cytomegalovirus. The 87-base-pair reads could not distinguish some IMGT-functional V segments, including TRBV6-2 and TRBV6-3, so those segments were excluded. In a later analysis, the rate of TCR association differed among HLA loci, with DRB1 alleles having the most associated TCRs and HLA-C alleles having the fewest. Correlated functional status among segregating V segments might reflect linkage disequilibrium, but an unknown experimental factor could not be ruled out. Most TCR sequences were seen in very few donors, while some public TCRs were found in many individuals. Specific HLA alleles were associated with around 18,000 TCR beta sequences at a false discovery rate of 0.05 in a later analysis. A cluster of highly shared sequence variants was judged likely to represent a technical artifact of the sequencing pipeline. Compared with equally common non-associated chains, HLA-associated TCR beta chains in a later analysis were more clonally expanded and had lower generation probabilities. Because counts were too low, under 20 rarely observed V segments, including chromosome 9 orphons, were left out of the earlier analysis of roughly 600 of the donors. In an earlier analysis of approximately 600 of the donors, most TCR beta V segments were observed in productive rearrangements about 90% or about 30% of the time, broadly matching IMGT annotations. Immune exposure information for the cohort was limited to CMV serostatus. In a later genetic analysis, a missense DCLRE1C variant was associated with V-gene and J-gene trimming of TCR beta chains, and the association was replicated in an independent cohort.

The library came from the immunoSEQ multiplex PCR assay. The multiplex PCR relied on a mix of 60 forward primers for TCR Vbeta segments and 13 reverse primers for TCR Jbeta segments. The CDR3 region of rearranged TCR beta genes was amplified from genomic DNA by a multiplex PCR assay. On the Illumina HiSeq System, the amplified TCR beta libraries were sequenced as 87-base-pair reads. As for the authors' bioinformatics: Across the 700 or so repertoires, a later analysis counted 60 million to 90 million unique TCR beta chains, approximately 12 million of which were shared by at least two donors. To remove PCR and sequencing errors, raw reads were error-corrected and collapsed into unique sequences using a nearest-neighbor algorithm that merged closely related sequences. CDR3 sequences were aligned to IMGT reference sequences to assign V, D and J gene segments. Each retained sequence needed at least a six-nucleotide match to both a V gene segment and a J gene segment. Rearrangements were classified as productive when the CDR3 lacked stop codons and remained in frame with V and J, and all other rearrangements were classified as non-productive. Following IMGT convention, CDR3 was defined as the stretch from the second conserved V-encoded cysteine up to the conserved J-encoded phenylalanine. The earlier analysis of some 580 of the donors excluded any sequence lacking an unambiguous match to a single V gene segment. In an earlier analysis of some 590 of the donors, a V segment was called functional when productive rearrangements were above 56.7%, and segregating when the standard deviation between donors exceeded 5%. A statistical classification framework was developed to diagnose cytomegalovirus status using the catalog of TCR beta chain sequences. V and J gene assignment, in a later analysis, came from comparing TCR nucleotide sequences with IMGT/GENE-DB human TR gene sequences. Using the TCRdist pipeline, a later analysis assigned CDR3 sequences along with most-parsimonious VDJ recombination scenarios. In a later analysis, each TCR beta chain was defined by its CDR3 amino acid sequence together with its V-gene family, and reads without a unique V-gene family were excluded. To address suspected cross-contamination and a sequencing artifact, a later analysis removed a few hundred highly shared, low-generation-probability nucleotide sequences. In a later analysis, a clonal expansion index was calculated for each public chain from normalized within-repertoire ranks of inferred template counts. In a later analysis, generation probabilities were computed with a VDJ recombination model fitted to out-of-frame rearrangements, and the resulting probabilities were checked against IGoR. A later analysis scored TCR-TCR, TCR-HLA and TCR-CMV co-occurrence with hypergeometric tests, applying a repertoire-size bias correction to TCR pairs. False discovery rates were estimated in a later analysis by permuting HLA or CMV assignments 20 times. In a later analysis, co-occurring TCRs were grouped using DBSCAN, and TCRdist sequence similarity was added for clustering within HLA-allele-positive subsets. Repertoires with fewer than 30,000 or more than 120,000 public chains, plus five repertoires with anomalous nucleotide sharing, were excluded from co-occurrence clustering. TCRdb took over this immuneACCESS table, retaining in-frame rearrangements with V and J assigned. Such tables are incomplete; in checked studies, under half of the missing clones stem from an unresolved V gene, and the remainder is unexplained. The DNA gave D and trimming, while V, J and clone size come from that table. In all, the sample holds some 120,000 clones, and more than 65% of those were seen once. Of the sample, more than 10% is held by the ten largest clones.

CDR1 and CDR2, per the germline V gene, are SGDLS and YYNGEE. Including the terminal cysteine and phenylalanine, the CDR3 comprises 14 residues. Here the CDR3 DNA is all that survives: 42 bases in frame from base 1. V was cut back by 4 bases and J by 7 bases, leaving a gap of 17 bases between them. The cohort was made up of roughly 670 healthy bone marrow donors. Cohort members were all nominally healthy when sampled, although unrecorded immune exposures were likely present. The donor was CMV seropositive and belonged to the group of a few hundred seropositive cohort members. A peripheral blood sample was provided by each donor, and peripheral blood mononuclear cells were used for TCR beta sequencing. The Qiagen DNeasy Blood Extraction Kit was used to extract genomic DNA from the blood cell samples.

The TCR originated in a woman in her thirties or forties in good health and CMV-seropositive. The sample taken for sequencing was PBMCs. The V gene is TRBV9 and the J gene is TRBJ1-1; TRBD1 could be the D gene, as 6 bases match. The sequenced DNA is TGTGCCAGCAGCCCGGCGGGGGCGCGTCATGAAGCTTTCTTT. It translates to CASSPAGARHEAFF.